This T cell receptor (beta chain) was found in a study of patients and donors after allogeneic stem cell transplantation (dated by TCRdb to the early 2020s). Spanning cysteine to phenylalanine, the CDR3 consists of 14 amino acids. CDR3 DNA only is kept here, 42 bases in frame from base 1. CDR1 and CDR2 are drawn from the germline V gene: SQVTM, ANQGSEA. For this chain, trimming is 6 bases at the V end and 0 bases at the J end, and the number of junction bases without a gene match is 4. The library was built by means of RT-PCR. Sequencing instrument: NextSeq 550. TCRdb applied fastp at Q25 and MiXCR to the public reads, then kept only in-frame beta chains. A single entry per CDR3 protein holds the most common genes and DNA from its merged rows. A total of roughly 880,000 distinct CDR3 sequences appear in this sample, about 20% of them only once. The top ten clonotypes cover roughly 6% of the sample.

About this clonotype: Its antigen remains unidentified. Within one base of it there is no much larger clone, and no base qualities were kept.

Rearrangement joined TRBV29-1 to TRBJ2-3; 9 junctional bases match TRBD1. Sequencing used blood, either unsorted or a sorted T cell fraction (not recorded which). This receptor was identified in a human donor who was either an allogeneic HSCT recipient or a stem cell or donor lymphocyte infusion donor (not recorded which). It is not recorded whose cells these are; they may come from a transplant donor. The DNA sequence follows: TGCAGCGTGGGACAGGGTTCTAGCACAGATACGCAGTATTTT. The resulting protein is CSVGQGSSTDTQYF.